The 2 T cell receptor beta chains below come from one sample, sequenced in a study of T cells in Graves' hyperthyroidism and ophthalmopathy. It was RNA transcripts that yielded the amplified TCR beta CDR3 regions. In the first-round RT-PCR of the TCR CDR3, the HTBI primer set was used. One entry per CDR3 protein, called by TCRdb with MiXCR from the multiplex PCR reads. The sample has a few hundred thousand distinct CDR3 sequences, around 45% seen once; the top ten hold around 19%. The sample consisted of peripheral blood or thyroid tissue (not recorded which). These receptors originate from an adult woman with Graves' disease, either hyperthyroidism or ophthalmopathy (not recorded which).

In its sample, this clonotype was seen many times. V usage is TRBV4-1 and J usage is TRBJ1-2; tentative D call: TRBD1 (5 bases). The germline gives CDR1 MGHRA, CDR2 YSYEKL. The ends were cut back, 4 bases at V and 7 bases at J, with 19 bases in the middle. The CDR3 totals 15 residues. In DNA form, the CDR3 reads TGCGCCAGCAGCCTAGACCTGAGGGGAGGCTTTGGCTACACCTTC. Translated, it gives CASSLDLRGGFGYTF.

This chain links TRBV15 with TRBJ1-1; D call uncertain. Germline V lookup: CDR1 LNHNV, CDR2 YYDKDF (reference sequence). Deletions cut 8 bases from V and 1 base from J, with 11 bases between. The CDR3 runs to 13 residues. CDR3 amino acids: CATRGKPNTEAFF. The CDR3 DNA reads TGTGCCACCCGGGGAAAGCCGAACACTGAAGCTTTCTTT.